Listed here are 6 T cell receptor beta chains from one sample, sequenced in a study of blood T cell repertoires in COVID-19. Assay: immunoSEQ multiplex PCR; the TCRdb copy retains only in-frame clones and omits some. This sample has about 230,000 clones, with 84% found just once. Source material: peripheral blood. The receptors were sampled from a man in his fifties with active or convalescent COVID-19.

This rearrangement joins TRBV6-2 or TRBV6-3 to TRBJ1-1; 10 positions agree with TRBD1. Trimming at V came to 6 bases and at J to 1 base, leaving 8 bases not matched to a gene. This CDR3 comprises 16 residues. CDR1 and CDR2 (germline): MNHEY, SVGEGT. CDR3 nucleotides: TGTGCCAGCAGCTTTAGACAGGGGGCGCGGAACACTGAAGCTTTCTTT. It encodes CASSFRQGARNTEAFF.

The chain joins TRBV19 to TRBJ1-1; 8 bases match TRBD1. The CDR3 covers 15 residues. CDR1 and CDR2 from the germline V gene are LNHDA and SQIVND (reference sequence). After removal of 3 bases from V and 3 bases from J, the junction contained 6 bases not matched to a gene. CDR3 sequence (DNA): TGTGCCAGTAGTATCGCAGGGGGCGCCTACACTGAAGCTTTCTTT. Its protein is CASSIAGGAYTEAFF. Based on the CDR3 plus reference TRBV19 and TRBJ1-1, the full variable domain is DGGITQSPKYLFRKEGQNVTLSCEQNLNHDAMYWYRQDPGQGLRLIYYSQIVNDFQKGDIAEGYSVSREKKESFPLTVTSAQKNPTAFYLCASSIAGGAYTEAFFGQGTRLTVV.

CDR3 nucleotide sequence: TGCAGCATTCTAGGGACTAGCGGACTGGGCAATGAGCAGTTCTTC. Its translation is CSILGTSGLGNEQFF. This sequence joins TRBV29-1 and TRBJ2-1, with 11 positions matching TRBD2. From germline, CDR1 is SQVTM and CDR2 ANQGSEA. The CDR3 is made up of 15 amino acids. The V and J ends lost 8 bases and 6 bases, in that order; junction bases with no gene match: 12.

The chain is built from TRBV7-2 and TRBJ2-7; 7 nucleotides match TRBD1. V was pared by 5 bases and J by 0 bases, with 7 bases of the junction left unmatched. Germline V gives CDR1 SGHTA, CDR2 FQGNSA. CDR3 size: 15 residues. The CDR3 sequence: CASSRDGDSSYEQYF. The DNA of the CDR3 is TGTGCCAGCAGCCGGGACGGGGACAGCTCCTACGAGCAGTACTTC.

This chain links TRBV20-1 with TRBJ2-4; a possible D gene is TRBD2 (7 bases). V was clipped by 3 bases and J by 1 base, with 19 bases between them. This CDR3 region has 17 residues. Germline V lookup: CDR1 DFQATT, CDR2 SNEGSKA (reference sequence). The CDR3 DNA sequence: TGCAGTGCTAGTGACCGGGGGGCCTCCTCCGCCAAAAACATTCAGTACTTC. Translating gives CSASDRGASSAKNIQYF.

V and J are TRBV4-1 and TRBJ2-5, with D possibly matching TRBD2 (7 bases). This CDR3 has 15 amino acids. Germline V gene sequence: CDR1 MGHRA, CDR2 YSYEKL. V lost 0 bases to trimming and J lost 4 bases, with 12 bases between them. The CDR3 region has the DNA TGCGCCAGCAGCCAAGAGCGGGGGCCTTTAGAGACCCAGTACTTC. The encoded protein is CASSQERGPLETQYF.